One sample yielded the 7 T cell receptor beta chains listed below, sequenced in a study of T cells in women clearing cervical HPV infection. The protocol was immunoSEQ multiplex PCR, while the TCRdb copy is restricted to in-frame clones and leaves out a portion. The listing records about 39,000 clones. The specimen was blood buffy coat. Receptors were obtained from a woman between 18 and 69 years old with a cervical HPV16 infection that either progressed to CIN3+ or cleared (not recorded which).

As regards this clone: The CDR3 is cut off 3 residues early in the read; its end comes from the germline J gene. The chain links TRBV10-1 to TRBJ2-2; possibly TRBD2 for D (5 bases). Germline CDR1 and CDR2: WNHNN and SYGVQD (reference sequence). There are 14 residues in the CDR3. Between the trimmed V and J ends, which lost 5 bases and 4 bases, there was a span of 11 bases. CDR3 DNA, as far as it was read: TGCGCCAGCAGTTCCCCGGCGGGCACCGGGGAG. Translated, it gives CASSSPAGTGE. The full CDR3 reads CASSSPAGTGELFF.

The CDR3 here is CASSFLAGNTGELFF. The CDR3 DNA, read in part, is TGTGCCAGCAGCTTCCTAGCGGGGAACACCGGGGAG. J is TRBJ2-2 and V is TRBV7-9, with TRBD2 identical over 8 bases. The read falls 3 residues short of the CDR3 end, and the missing part is taken from the germline J gene. The CDR3 spans 15 residues. The J segment lost 1 base and the V segment lost 3 bases, leaving 1 base of the junction unmatched. Looked up from germline, CDR1 is SEHNR and CDR2 is FQNEAQ (reference sequence).

In regard to this clone: The read stops 3 residues short of the end of the CDR3; the missing end is completed from the germline J gene. The chain combines TRBV20-1 with TRBJ2-7, with 7 positions matching TRBD1. J gave up 5 bases and V 4 bases, and 11 bases lay outside the gene matches. Germline values: CDR1 DFQATT, CDR2 SNEGSKA (reference sequence). The CDR3 has 14 amino acids. The DNA read from the CDR3 is TGCAGTGCTACCGGGACAGCGTCCTTCAACGAG. Residues: CSATGTASFNE. The CDR3 in full is CSATGTASFNEQYF.

Worth noting for this clone: The read gets to within 3 residues of the CDR3 end, and the germline J gene fills in the rest. The chain recombines TRBV7-6 with TRBJ2-7; D is perhaps TRBD1 (5 bases). Trimming shortened V by 5 bases and J by 1 base, and 12 bases separated the two germline ends. This CDR3 comprises 14 residues. Germline V gene lookup returns CDR1 SGHVS and CDR2 FNYEAQ. The sequenced CDR3 bases are TGTGCCAGCAGCCTAACCGACAGATCCTACGAG. Translated: CASSLTDRSYE. The CDR3 as a whole reads CASSLTDRSYEQYF.

With regard to this clone: The read comes to an end 3 residues before the CDR3 does, leaving the germline J gene to fill in the end. The rearrangement uses TRBV5-4 and TRBJ2-1; possibly TRBD1 for D (5 bases). V was pared by 2 bases and J by 0 bases, with 6 bases between. The CDR3 is 14 residues long. Per the germline V gene, CDR1 is SGHNT and CDR2 is YYREEE (reference sequence). The CDR3 loop reads CASSFGASYNEQFF. CDR3 bases read: TGTGCCAGCAGCTTTGGGGCCTCCTACAATGAG.

As to this clone: The read ends 3 residues early relative to the CDR3; the germline J gene fills the gap. The rearrangement links TRBV5-1 to TRBJ2-7; 7 bases map to TRBD1. Germline V lookup: CDR1 SGHRS, CDR2 YFSETQ. The CDR3 length is 15 residues. V was clipped by 0 bases and J by 2 bases; unmatched bases: 5. The CDR3 is CASSLATGTPYEQYF. The DNA read from the CDR3 is TGCGCCAGCAGCTTGGCGACAGGGACCCCCTACGAG.

A note on this clone: The CDR3 is cut off 3 residues early in the read; its end comes from the germline J gene. The chain combines TRBV2 with TRBJ1-1; a weak D match, TRBD1 (5 bases). Trimming took off 4 bases at V and 4 bases at J, with 19 bases between the two ends. Per germline, CDR1 SNHLY and CDR2 FYNNEI. The length of the CDR3 is 16 residues. CDR3 sequence: CASSGLLRRGGTEAFF. The sequenced CDR3 bases are TGTGCCAGCAGTGGTCTCCTCAGAAGGGGTGGCACTGAA.